These 18 T cell receptor beta chains were all obtained from the same sample, sequenced in a study of blood T cells in healthy people across ages. Combining a sample-barcoded 5' primer with a J-beta primer mix, a second PCR ran for roughly 7 to 12 cycles. TCRdb re-called the 5' RACE reads through MiXCR, storing one row per CDR3 protein. The data contain around 900,000 distinct CDR3 sequences, under 35% of them singletons. The source material was blood. The receptor source for this set is an elderly woman in good health.

This chain connects TRBV20-1 to TRBJ2-1, with D perhaps TRBD2 (6 bases). V lost 5 bases, J lost 6 bases, and 17 bases lay in between. CDR1 and CDR2 (germline): DFQATT, SNEGSKA (reference sequence). The CDR3 loop spans 14 amino acids. The CDR3 DNA follows: TGCAGTGCTCTCCCCGGGACTGGGTCCAATGAGCAGTTCTTC. Translation gives CSALPGTGSNEQFF.

The sample holds a few counts of this clonotype. Since a much larger clone is just one base distant, this may be a read error. The chain carries TRBV27 and TRBJ2-1; 10 nucleotides align to TRBD2. This CDR3 comprises 16 residues. Germline lookup yields CDR1 MNHEY and CDR2 SMNVEV (reference sequence). Trimming cost V 4 bases and J 13 bases; bases outside gene matches: 16. The DNA of the CDR3 is TGTGCCAGCAGTTATTCAGGGACTAGCGTACAAGAGACCCAGTTCTTC. Translated: CASSYSGTSVQETQFF.

This clonotype was found a few times. Since a much larger clone is just one base distant, this may be a read error. This sequence joins TRBV29-1 and TRBJ2-1; 7 bases line up with TRBD1. Trimming cost V 7 bases and J 11 bases; bases outside gene matches: 8. The CDR3 runs to 11 residues. Germline CDR1 is SQVTM and CDR2 is ANQGSEA. The DNA of the CDR3 is TGCAGCGCTAAAGAGGGACAGAAGCAGTTCTTC. The encoded protein is CSAKEGQKQFF.

This clonotype was found many times. Given a much more abundant clone one base away, this may be a read error. V usage is TRBV2 and J usage is TRBJ2-3, with 9 positions matching TRBD1. Per germline, CDR1 SNHLY and CDR2 FYNNEI. J was trimmed by 1 base and V by 6 bases; bases with no gene match: 2. CDR3 length: 14 amino acids. The CDR3 sequence is CASSGDRGTDTQYF. CDR3 coding DNA: TGTGCCAGCAGCGGGGACAGGGGCACAGATACGCAGTATTTT.

This clonotype was counted a few times. The CDR3 loop reads CASSGGGALGQPQHF. CDR3 nucleotide sequence: TGTGCCAGCAGTGGGGGAGGGGCGTTGGGTCAGCCCCAGCATTTT. The chain carries TRBV2 and TRBJ1-5; D might be TRBD1 (5 bases). V lost 4 bases and J 6 bases, leaving 16 bases between the germline ends. The germline V gene has CDR1 SNHLY and CDR2 FYNNEI. This CDR3 comprises 15 residues. Looking up the rest from reference TRBV2 and TRBJ1-5 gives the full variable domain: EPEVTQTPSHQVTQMGQEVILRCVPISNHLYFYWYRQILGQKVEFLVSFYNNEISEKSEIFDDQFSVERPDGSNFTLKIRSTKLEDSAMYFCASSGGGALGQPQHFGDGTRLSIL.

With respect to this clonotype: This sequence may be a read error, since a much larger clone differs from it by one base. The rearrangement joins TRBV12-3 or TRBV12-4 to TRBJ1-4; no clear D gene. CDR3 length: 13 amino acids. CDR3 residues: CANSFKGNEKLFF. As DNA, the CDR3 is TGTGCCAACAGTTTCAAAGGGAACGAAAAACTGTTTTTT.

This clonotype came up a few times. V usage is TRBV6-5 and J usage is TRBJ1-1; a possible D gene is TRBD1 (5 bases). V lost 7 bases to trimming and J lost 5 bases, with 17 bases between them. CDR3 length: 14 amino acids. From germline, CDR1 is MNHEY and CDR2 SVGAGI. The CDR3: CASTPVQGWTEAFF. CDR3 DNA sequence: TGTGCCAGCACTCCCGTGCAGGGATGGACTGAAGCTTTCTTT.

This clonotype came up once. The V gene is TRBV29-1, the J gene TRBJ1-1; the D is unclear. Germline values: CDR1 SQVTM, CDR2 ANQGSEA. The CDR3 is 13 residues long. V shed 7 bases and J shed 0 bases, with 12 bases lying between them. The chain's CDR3 is CSAHGELNTEAFF. Here the CDR3 DNA reads TGCAGCGCCCATGGTGAGTTGAACACTGAAGCTTTCTTT. Filled out from reference TRBV29-1 and TRBJ1-1, the complete variable domain reads SAVISQKPSRDICQRGTSLTIQCQVDSQVTMMFWYRQQPGQSLTLIATANQGSEATYESGFVIDKFPISRPNLTFSTLTVSNMSPEDSSIYLCSAHGELNTEAFFGQGTRLTVV.

This clonotype was recorded many times. This chain connects TRBV7-9 to TRBJ2-7; 7 nucleotides align to TRBD2. This CDR3 has 17 residues. Trimming took 1 base from V and 0 from J; bases not matched to a gene: 9. Germline loops: CDR1 SEHNR, CDR2 FQNEAQ (reference sequence). The CDR3 is CASSLVRPSGSSYEQYF. Here the CDR3 DNA reads TGTGCCAGCAGCTTAGTGAGGCCTAGCGGTTCCTCCTACGAGCAGTACTTC.

V is TRBV20-1 and J is TRBJ2-7; 8 bases are a match to TRBD1. V was pared by 1 base and J by 4 bases, with 9 bases of the junction left unmatched. This CDR3 is built from 15 residues. The germline V gene encodes CDR1 DFQATT and CDR2 SNEGSKA (reference sequence). This chain's CDR3 is CSARADTGGGYEQYF. The DNA of the CDR3 is TGCAGTGCTAGAGCTGATACAGGGGGTGGTTACGAGCAGTACTTC.

This clonotype appeared a few times. This chain links TRBV7-2 with TRBJ2-2; TRBD1 matches 8 bases. CDR1 is SGHTA, CDR2 FQGNSA, per germline. The CDR3 consists of 15 residues. V shed 5 bases and J 6 bases; nucleotides not matched to a gene: 8. CDR3 bases: TGTGCCAGCAGCCCCAGACAGGGGAAGTCCGGGGAGCTGTTTTTT. Encoded protein: CASSPRQGKSGELFF.

The chain uses TRBV20-1 and TRBJ2-2, with a possible D match to TRBD2 (6 bases). V gave up 5 bases and J gave up 5 bases, with 18 bases separating them. This CDR3 region has 15 residues. Germline V gives CDR1 DFQATT, CDR2 SNEGSKA (reference sequence). The CDR3 nucleotides are TGCAGTGCTTGCCCGGGACTCCCGGGAACCGGGGAGCTGTTTTTT. It yields the protein CSACPGLPGTGELFF.

The chain is built from TRBV20-1 and TRBJ2-1; possibly TRBD2 for D (5 bases). CDR1 is DFQATT and CDR2 is SNEGSKA in the germline V gene (reference sequence). The CDR3 loop spans 14 amino acids. Trimming stripped 8 bases from V and 7 bases from J, with 21 bases between. The CDR3 region is CSQATGFGLNEQFF. The CDR3, as DNA: TGCAGTCAAGCCACGGGATTCGGGTTAAATGAGCAGTTCTTC.

V gene TRBV20-1 combines with J gene TRBJ2-7; 9 positions agree with TRBD1. The CDR3 spans 14 residues. Germline CDR1 reads DFQATT; CDR2 reads SNEGSKA (reference sequence). The CDR3 loop reads CSTNGPGTGSEQYF. The CDR3 DNA follows: TGCAGCACAAACGGCCCCGGGACAGGGAGCGAGCAGTACTTC.

This clonotype has ten or more counts. The chain recombines TRBV6-5 with TRBJ2-3, with no clear D. With 3 bases removed from V and 6 bases from J, the gap between germline ends came to 10 bases. The CDR3 consists of 13 residues. Germline CDR1 MNHEY, CDR2 SVGAGI. The CDR3 is CASSYQIGDTQYF. As DNA, the CDR3 is TGTGCCAGCAGTTATCAGATCGGCGATACGCAGTATTTT.

The chain has TRBV24-1 and TRBJ2-5; D is possibly TRBD1 (5 bases). V lost 6 bases to trimming and J lost 5 bases, with 12 bases between them. CDR3 length: 13 amino acids. Germline loops: CDR1 KGHDR, CDR2 SFDVKD. The CDR3: CATSFGAGETQYF. The CDR3 DNA follows: TGTGCCACCAGTTTTGGCGCAGGGGAGACCCAGTACTTC.

The V call is TRBV11-3, the J call TRBJ1-4; no clear D. V was pared by 0 bases and J by 8 bases, with 13 bases between. Germline-derived CDR1 and CDR2 are SGHNT and YENEEA. This CDR3 is 15 amino acids long. DNA for the CDR3: TGTGCCAGCAGCTTAGAAGGTCTCCCCCGGGAAAAACTGTTTTTT. Translating it yields CASSLEGLPREKLFF.

V and J are TRBV20-1 and TRBJ1-5; D is unresolved. This CDR3 is built from 12 residues. V gave up 5 bases and J gave up 10 bases, with 15 bases separating them. Germline V gene sequence: CDR1 DFQATT, CDR2 SNEGSKA (reference sequence). In DNA, the CDR3 is TGCAGTGCTGGCCGCCTCGACCATCCCCAGCATTTT. This encodes CSAGRLDHPQHF.